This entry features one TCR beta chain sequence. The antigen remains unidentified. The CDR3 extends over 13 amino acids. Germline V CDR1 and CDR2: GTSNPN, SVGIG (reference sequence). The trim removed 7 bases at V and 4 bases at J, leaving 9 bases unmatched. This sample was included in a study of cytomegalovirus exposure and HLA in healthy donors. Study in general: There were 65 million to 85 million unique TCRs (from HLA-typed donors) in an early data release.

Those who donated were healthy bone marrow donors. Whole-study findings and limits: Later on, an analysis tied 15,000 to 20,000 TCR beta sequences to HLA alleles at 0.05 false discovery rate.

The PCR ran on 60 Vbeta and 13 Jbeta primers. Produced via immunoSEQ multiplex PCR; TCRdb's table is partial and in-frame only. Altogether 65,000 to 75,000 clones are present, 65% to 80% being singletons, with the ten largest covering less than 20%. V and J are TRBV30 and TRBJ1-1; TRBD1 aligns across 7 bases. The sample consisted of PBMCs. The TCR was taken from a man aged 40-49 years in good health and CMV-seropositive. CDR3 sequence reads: CASRRQGGTEAFF. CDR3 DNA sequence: TGTGCCTCGCGCCGACAGGGAGGCACTGAAGCTTTCTTT.